The 8 T cell receptor beta chains presented below share a single source sample, sequenced in a study of blood T cells in healthy people across ages. PCR was performed a second time for 7 to 11 cycles using a sample-barcoded 5' primer and a J-beta primer mix. TCRdb used MiXCR to reprocess the 5' RACE reads, holding one entry per CDR3 protein. The data contain just over 1 million distinct CDR3 sequences, 35% to 50% of them singletons. The specimen sequenced was blood. These receptors were collected from an older woman in good health.

This clonotype showed up just a few times. The V gene is TRBV30, the J gene TRBJ2-1; TRBD2 agrees at 10 bases. The CDR3 has 13 amino acids. Trimming removed 4 bases from V and 7 bases from J; junction bases left unmatched: 4. The germline V gene has CDR1 GTSNPN and CDR2 SVGIG (reference sequence). Here the CDR3 DNA reads TGTGCCTGGATCGGGACTAGCGATAATGAGCAGTTCTTC. Its translation is CAWIGTSDNEQFF.

This chain uses TRBV5-6 with TRBJ2-3, with 10 positions matching TRBD1. The CDR3 covers 16 residues. Trimming cost V 3 bases and J 2 bases; bases outside gene matches: 6. Germline lookup yields CDR1 SGHDT and CDR2 YYEEEE. In DNA, the CDR3 is TGTGCCAGCAGCTCATGGGACAGGGGAATCACAGATACGCAGTATTTT. It is translated as CASSSWDRGITDTQYF. The variable domain in full, with the rest retrieved from reference TRBV5-6 and TRBJ2-3, is DAGVTQSPTHLIKTRGQQVTLRCSPKSGHDTVSWYQQALGQGPQFIFQYYEEEERQRGNFPDRFSGHQFPNYSSELNVNALLLGDSALYLCASSSWDRGITDTQYFGPGTRLTVL.

Of note for this clonotype: An end of the junction does not agree with germline; a read error may underlie this. The rearrangement joins TRBV19 to TRBJ2-3; unclear D gene. Germline CDR1 and CDR2: LNHDA and SQIVND (reference sequence). The CDR3 loop spans 14 amino acids. CDR3 region: CASKERVGTDTQNF. CDR3 DNA sequence: TGTGCCAGTAAGGAAAGGGTGGGCACAGATACGCAGAATTTT.

The CDR3 nucleotides are TGTGCCAGTAGTATAAGTCCAGACCAATTGACTTACAATGAGCAGTTCTTC. The encoded protein is CASSISPDQLTYNEQFF. V and J are TRBV19 and TRBJ2-1, with D unresolved. V was trimmed by 2 bases and J by 4 bases, leaving 18 bases between them. Germline-derived CDR1 and CDR2 are LNHDA and SQIVND (reference sequence). This CDR3 region has 17 residues.

Comments on this clonotype: A much bigger clone sits one base away, suggesting this may be a read error. CDR3 sequence reads: CATSLQGPAIFDEQYF. CDR3 nucleotide sequence: TGTGCCACCAGCCTACAGGGGCCTGCTATATTTGATGAGCAGTACTTC. This chain links TRBV15 with TRBJ2-5; 7 bases line up with TRBD1. Germline V CDR1 and CDR2: LNHNV, YYDKDF (reference sequence). With 5 bases clipped from V and 11 bases from J, the junction kept 20 bases outside the gene matches. The CDR3 has 16 amino acids.

In this sample, this clonotype turned up a few times. The rearrangement uses TRBV10-2 and TRBJ2-7; 7 bases agree with TRBD1. Germline V gene sequence: CDR1 WSHSY, CDR2 SAAADI. The CDR3 totals 12 residues. V shed 7 bases, J shed 6 bases, and the junction held 6 bases outside the gene matches. The CDR3 spells CASNPSGGEQYF. The CDR3 DNA sequence: TGCGCCAGCAACCCCTCAGGGGGCGAGCAGTACTTC.

The rearrangement uses TRBV12-3 or TRBV12-4 and TRBJ2-4; tentatively, D is TRBD1 or TRBD2 (5 bases each). Trimming removed 5 bases at V and 4 bases at J, with 12 bases between. This CDR3 spans 14 amino acids. CDR3 in DNA: TGTGCCAGCAGTCGCCGGGACGTAAAAAACATTCAGTACTTC. Translation: CASSRRDVKNIQYF.

V gene TRBV24-1 combines with J gene TRBJ2-1; D might be TRBD2 (6 bases). This CDR3 has 13 amino acids. CDR1 and CDR2 from the germline V gene are KGHDR and SFDVKD. The V gene lost 8 bases and the J gene lost 8 bases, with 15 bases spanning the gap. CDR3 sequence: CATKASAGDEQFF. CDR3 nucleotides: TGTGCCACCAAGGCTAGCGCGGGTGATGAGCAGTTCTTC.